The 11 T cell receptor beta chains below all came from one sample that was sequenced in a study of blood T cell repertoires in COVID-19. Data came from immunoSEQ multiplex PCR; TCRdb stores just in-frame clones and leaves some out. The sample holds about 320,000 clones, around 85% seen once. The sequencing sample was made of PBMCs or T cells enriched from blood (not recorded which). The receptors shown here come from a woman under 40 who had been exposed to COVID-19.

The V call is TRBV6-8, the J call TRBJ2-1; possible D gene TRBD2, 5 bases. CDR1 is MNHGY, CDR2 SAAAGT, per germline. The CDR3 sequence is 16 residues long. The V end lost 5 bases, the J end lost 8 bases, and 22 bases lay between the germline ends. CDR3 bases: TGTGCCAGCAGTCCAAACACTAGGATTGATGGCGATGAGCAGTTCTTC. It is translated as CASSPNTRIDGDEQFF.

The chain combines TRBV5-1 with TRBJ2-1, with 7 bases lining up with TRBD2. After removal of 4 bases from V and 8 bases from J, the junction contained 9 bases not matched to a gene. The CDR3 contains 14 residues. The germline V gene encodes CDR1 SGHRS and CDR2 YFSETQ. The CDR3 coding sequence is TGCGCCAGCAGCAAAGGACCAGGGAGGGATGAGCAGTTCTTC. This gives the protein CASSKGPGRDEQFF.

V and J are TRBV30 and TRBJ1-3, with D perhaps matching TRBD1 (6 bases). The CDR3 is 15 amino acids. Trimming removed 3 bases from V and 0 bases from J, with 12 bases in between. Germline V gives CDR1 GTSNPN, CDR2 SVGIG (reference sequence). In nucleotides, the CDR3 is TGTGCCTGGAGCGACGGACAGCCCTCTGGAAACACCATATATTTT. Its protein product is CAWSDGQPSGNTIYF. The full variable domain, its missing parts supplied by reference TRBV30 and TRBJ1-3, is SQTIHQWPATLVQPVGSPLSLECTVEGTSNPNLYWYRQAAGRGLQLLFYSVGIGQISSEVPQNLSASRPQDRQFILSSKKLLLSDSGFYLCAWSDGQPSGNTIYFGEGSWLTVV.

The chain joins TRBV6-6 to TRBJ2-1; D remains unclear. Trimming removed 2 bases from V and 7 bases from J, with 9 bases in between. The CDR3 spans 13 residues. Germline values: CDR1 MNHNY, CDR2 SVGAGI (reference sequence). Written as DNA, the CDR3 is TGTGCCAGCAGTTACGCGGCTAGGAATGAGCAGTTCTTC. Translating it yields CASSYAARNEQFF.

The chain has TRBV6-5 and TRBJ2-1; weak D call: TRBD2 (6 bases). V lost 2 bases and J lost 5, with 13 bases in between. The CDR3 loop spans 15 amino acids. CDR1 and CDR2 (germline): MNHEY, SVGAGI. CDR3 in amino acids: CASSYPPTGDNEQFF. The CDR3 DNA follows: TGTGCCAGCAGTTACCCGCCGACGGGGGACAATGAGCAGTTCTTC.

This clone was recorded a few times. Here the CDR3 DNA reads TGTGCTAGTGGATATGACATCTCCTACGAGCAGTACTTC. It encodes CASGYDISYEQYF. V is TRBV12-5 and J is TRBJ2-7, with D unclear. Germline CDR1 is LGHNT and CDR2 is FRNRAP. Trimming shortened V by 6 bases and J by 0 bases, and 9 bases separated the two germline ends. This CDR3 has 13 residues.

This CDR3 reads CASSQEWGGATDTQYF. The CDR3 DNA is TGTGCCAGCAGCCAAGAATGGGGGGGGGCCACAGATACGCAGTATTTT. The genes are TRBV3-1 (or the pseudogene TRBV3-2) and TRBJ2-3; a possible D gene is TRBD2 (7 bases). The CDR3 totals 16 residues. Trimming left V 0 bases short and J 2 bases short, with 12 bases between. The germline V gene encodes CDR1 LGHDT and CDR2 YNNKEL (reference sequence).

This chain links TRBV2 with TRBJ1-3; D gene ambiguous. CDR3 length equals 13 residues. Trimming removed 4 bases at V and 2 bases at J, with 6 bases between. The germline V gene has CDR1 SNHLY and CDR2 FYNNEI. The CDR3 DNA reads TGTGCCAGCAGTGTCTCAGCTGGAAACACCATATATTTT. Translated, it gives CASSVSAGNTIYF.

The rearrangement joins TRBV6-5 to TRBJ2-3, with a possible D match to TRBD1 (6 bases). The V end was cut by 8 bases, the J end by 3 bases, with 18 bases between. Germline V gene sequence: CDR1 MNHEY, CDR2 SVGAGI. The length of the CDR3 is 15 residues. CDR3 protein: CASSLTGSPTDTQYF. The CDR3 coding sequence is TGTGCCAGCTCCCTTACAGGGTCCCCTACAGATACGCAGTATTTT.

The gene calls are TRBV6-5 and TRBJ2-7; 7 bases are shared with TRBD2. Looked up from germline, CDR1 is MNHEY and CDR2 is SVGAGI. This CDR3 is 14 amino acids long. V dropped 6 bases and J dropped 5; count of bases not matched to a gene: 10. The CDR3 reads CASRQWTGRDEQYF. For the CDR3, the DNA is TGTGCCAGCAGACAATGGACGGGGAGGGACGAGCAGTACTTC.

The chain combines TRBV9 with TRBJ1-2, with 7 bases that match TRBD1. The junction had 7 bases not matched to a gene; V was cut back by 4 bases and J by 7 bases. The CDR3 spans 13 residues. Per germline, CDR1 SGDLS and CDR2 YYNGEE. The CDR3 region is CASSRDRVGGYTF. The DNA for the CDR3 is TGTGCCAGCAGCAGAGACAGGGTTGGTGGCTACACCTTC.